The clone carrying this T cell receptor beta chain occurred once. This sample was included in a study of regulatory and conventional T cells in RAG deficiency. The table came from immunoSEQ multiplex PCR; TCRdb's copy has only in-frame clones and leaves some out. The sample yields 30,000 to 35,000 clones, about nine tenths seen once. In germline, CDR1 is SGHNT, CDR2 YYREEE (reference sequence). The CDR3 loop spans 17 amino acids. V lost 0 bases and J lost 2; bases outside the gene matches: 7. This sample also appeared in a second study, on regulatory T cells. That report adds: Primers: 52 TRBV forward and 13 TRBJ reverse.

The origin of this receptor is a human donor in good health. V and J are TRBV5-4 and TRBJ2-5; 10 bases match TRBD2. What was sequenced was CD8+ T cells sorted from blood. Here the CDR3 reads CASSLALAGDRQETQYF. The DNA of the CDR3 is TGTGCCAGCAGCTTGGCCCTAGCGGGAGATCGACAAGAGACCCAGTACTTC.